This section outlines one T cell receptor (beta chain) sequence together with its context. What it binds is not known. The assay was immunoSEQ multiplex PCR, and TCRdb's table has in-frame clones only and misses some. The sample comprises around 41,000 clones, 60% to 85% of which are singletons, and around 6.5% rests with the top ten. The sample belongs to a study of a mutant IDH1 vaccine in newly diagnosed glioma. Across the study: The patients received vaccinations eight times, in weeks 1, 3, 5, 7, 11, 15, 19 and 23. The treated group averaged about 41 years old and was around 60% male, about 40% female. Patients received vaccination from 4-6 weeks after radiotherapy alone, or with temozolomide cycles.

In germline, CDR1 is SGHAT, CDR2 FQNNGV. V lost 5 bases and J lost 14; bases outside the gene matches: 6. The CDR3 length is 12 residues. Findings and limits, study-wide: Pseudoprogression appeared independent of alterations in top peripheral clonotypes.

Time point defined: week 23, last vaccination. What each vaccine dose contained was 300 ug of mutant IDH1 20-mer peptide, accompanied by topical imiquimod. This sequence originates from a woman aged 40 to 55 with glioma. Some clones in this sample may be carry-over from other donors' samples. The genes are TRBV11-2 and TRBJ1-6; 7 bases agree with TRBD1. This material consisted of PBMCs, taken from a glioma patient whose treatment included an IDH1 peptide vaccine. CDR3 sequence reads: CASSVLQGTLHF. CDR3 DNA sequence: TGTGCCAGCAGCGTATTACAGGGGACCCTCCACTTT. Variable domain in full (rest from reference TRBV11-2 and TRBJ1-6): EAGVAQSPRYKIIEKRQSVAFWCNPISGHATLYWYQQILGQGPKLLIQFQNNGVVDDSQLPKDRFSAERLKGVDSTLKIQPAKLEDSAVYLCASSVLQGTLHFGNGTRLTVT.